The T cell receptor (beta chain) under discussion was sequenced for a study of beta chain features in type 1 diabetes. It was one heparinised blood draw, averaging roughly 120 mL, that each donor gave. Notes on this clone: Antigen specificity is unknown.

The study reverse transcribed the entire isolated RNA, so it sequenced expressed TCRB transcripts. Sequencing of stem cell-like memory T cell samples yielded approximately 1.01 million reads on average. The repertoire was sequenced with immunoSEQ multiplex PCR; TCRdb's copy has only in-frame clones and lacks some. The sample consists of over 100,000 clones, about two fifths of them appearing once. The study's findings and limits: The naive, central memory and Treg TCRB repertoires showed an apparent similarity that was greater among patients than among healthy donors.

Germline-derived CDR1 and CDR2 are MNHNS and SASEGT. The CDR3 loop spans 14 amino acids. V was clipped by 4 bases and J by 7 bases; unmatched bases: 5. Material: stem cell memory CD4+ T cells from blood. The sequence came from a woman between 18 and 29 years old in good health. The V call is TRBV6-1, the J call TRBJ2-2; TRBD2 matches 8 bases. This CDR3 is CASSGLAIDGELFF. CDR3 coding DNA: TGTGCCAGCAGTGGACTAGCGATAGACGGGGAGCTGTTTTTT.